The 30 T cell receptor beta chains reported below all come from one sample, sequenced in a study of blood T cell repertoires in COVID-19. Assay: immunoSEQ multiplex PCR; the TCRdb copy retains only in-frame clones and omits some. The profile shows some 400,000 clones, around 87% of them singletons. Input material: peripheral blood. The source of these receptors is a woman in her twenties or thirties with COVID-19, enrolled during active disease.

V gene TRBV5-4 combines with J gene TRBJ1-1; D may be TRBD1 (5 bases). Trimming removed 0 bases from V and 1 base from J, with 13 bases in between. The germline V gene encodes CDR1 SGHNT and CDR2 YYREEE (reference sequence). The CDR3 is 16 amino acids. CDR3 loop: CASSLDGHGANTEAFF. Written as DNA, the CDR3 is TGTGCCAGCAGCTTGGACGGACATGGGGCGAACACTGAAGCTTTCTTT.

The chain employs TRBV3-1 (or the pseudogene TRBV3-2) and TRBJ1-1; a possible D gene is TRBD1 (5 bases). V lost 3 bases, J lost 3 bases, and 14 bases lay in between. CDR3 length: 15 amino acids. Germline CDR1 and CDR2: LGHDT and YNNKEL (reference sequence). The CDR3 sequence: CASSHSSGGHTEAFF. The CDR3 DNA is TGTGCCAGCAGCCACTCCTCGGGGGGTCACACTGAAGCTTTCTTT.

CDR3 residues: CASSQPRQTGNTIYF. CDR3 nucleotides: TGTGCCAGCTCACAACCACGACAAACTGGAAACACCATATATTTT. The rearrangement uses TRBV18 and TRBJ1-3, with D unresolved. Trimming took 4 bases from V and 2 from J, leaving 12 bases between them. The CDR3 has 15 residues. CDR1 KGHSH and CDR2 LQKENI come from the germline V gene.

This rearrangement joins TRBV5-1 to TRBJ2-7, with a possible D match to TRBD1 (5 bases). The CDR3 extends over 14 amino acids. The germline V and J ends were trimmed by 1 base and 6 bases, with 14 bases remaining between them. Looked up from germline, CDR1 is SGHRS and CDR2 is YFSETQ. The CDR3 DNA is TGCGCCAGCAGCTTGAACAGGTACGGGCCCGAGCAGTACTTC. Translated: CASSLNRYGPEQYF.

The chain uses TRBV7-3 and TRBJ1-1; the match to TRBD1 covers 7 bases. Germline assignment: CDR1 SGHTA and CDR2 FQGTGA. Trimming took 5 bases from V and 0 from J; bases not matched to a gene: 6. The CDR3 is made up of 15 amino acids. CDR3 in DNA: TGTGCCAGCAGCCCCTCAGGGGGGATGAACACTGAAGCTTTCTTT. It encodes CASSPSGGMNTEAFF.

V gene TRBV7-9 combines with J gene TRBJ2-7; D is unclear. V gave up 5 bases and J gave up 7 bases, with 27 bases separating them. Germline assignment: CDR1 SEHNR and CDR2 FQNEAQ (reference sequence). This CDR3 comprises 17 residues. The CDR3 sequence: CASSNDGAAVPSREQYF. As DNA, the CDR3 is TGTGCCAGCAGCAATGACGGCGCGGCGGTTCCCTCGAGGGAGCAGTACTTC.

This sequence joins TRBV9 and TRBJ2-7, with D possibly being TRBD2 (6 bases). CDR1 is SGDLS, CDR2 YYNGEE, per germline. The CDR3 loop spans 16 amino acids. V shed 3 bases and J shed 5 bases, with 21 bases lying between them. The CDR3 region has the DNA TGTGCCAGCAGCGCCGATTGGAGGGAGGAGATCGACGAGCAGTACTTC. Its protein is CASSADWREEIDEQYF.

The J gene is TRBJ1-1, the V gene TRBV18; possibly TRBD1 for D (6 bases). Trimming took off 2 bases at V and 4 bases at J, with 11 bases between the two ends. The germline V gene has CDR1 KGHSH and CDR2 LQKENI. The length of the CDR3 is 14 residues. As DNA, the CDR3 is TGTGCCAGCTCACCAGGCAGGGGTGGCACTGAAGCTTTCTTT. It is translated as CASSPGRGGTEAFF.

The chain joins TRBV5-4 to TRBJ2-7; 13 bases line up with TRBD2. After removal of 5 bases from V and 2 bases from J, the junction contained 4 bases not matched to a gene. The CDR3 runs to 15 residues. CDR1 is SGHNT, CDR2 YYREEE, per germline (reference sequence). CDR3 sequence (DNA): TGTGCCAGCAGTCGGGGACTAGCGGGAACCTACGAGCAGTACTTC. Its protein is CASSRGLAGTYEQYF.

This chain connects TRBV3-1 (or the pseudogene TRBV3-2) to TRBJ1-2; 7 nucleotides align to TRBD1. With V trimmed by 6 bases and J by 4 bases, 5 bases remained unmatched. In germline, CDR1 is LGHDT, CDR2 YNNKEL (reference sequence). The CDR3 is made up of 13 amino acids. The CDR3 protein is CASRLGTAYGYTF. CDR3 sequence (DNA): TGTGCCAGCAGACTGGGGACAGCCTATGGCTACACCTTC.

The rearrangement links TRBV7-3 to TRBJ1-2; 9 nucleotides align to TRBD1. The length of the CDR3 is 15 residues. Germline CDR1 reads SGHTA; CDR2 reads FQGTGA. The V segment lost 5 bases and the J segment 4 bases; nucleotides outside the gene matches: 8. The CDR3 sequence: CASSRTGVRSYGYTF. The CDR3 nucleotides are TGTGCCAGCAGCCGGACAGGGGTCCGAAGCTATGGCTACACCTTC.

The rearrangement joins TRBV9 to TRBJ2-3, with TRBD2 matching over 15 bases. Losses at the gene ends were 4 bases for V and 0 bases for J; bases not matched to a gene: 6. Germline V lookup: CDR1 SGDLS, CDR2 YYNGEE. The CDR3 totals 18 residues. CDR3 region: CASSPRGLAGGSTDTQYF. The DNA of the CDR3 is TGTGCCAGCAGCCCCCGGGGACTAGCGGGAGGAAGCACAGATACGCAGTATTTT.

This clone was counted a single time. The V gene is TRBV28, the J gene TRBJ2-3; D is ambiguous. Germline V gene sequence: CDR1 MDHEN, CDR2 SYDVKM. The CDR3 is 12 residues long. V was trimmed by 7 bases and J by 6 bases, leaving 11 bases between them. In DNA form, the CDR3 reads TGTGCCAGCACCCTGGCCCAGGATACGCAGTATTTT. It translates to CASTLAQDTQYF.

This chain links TRBV24-1 with TRBJ2-5; weak D call: TRBD1 (6 bases). The CDR3 extends over 15 amino acids. Deletions cut 6 bases from V and 4 bases from J, with 17 bases between. Germline CDR1 and CDR2: KGHDR and SFDVKD. The CDR3 DNA sequence: TGTGCCACCAGTAGGGGGACGGGCAACGCAGAGACCCAGTACTTC. Translating gives CATSRGTGNAETQYF.

The chain employs TRBV5-1 and TRBJ2-5; TRBD1 agrees at 7 bases. The CDR3 sequence is 15 residues long. Germline V gene sequence: CDR1 SGHRS, CDR2 YFSETQ. The junction had 6 bases not matched to a gene; V was cut back by 3 bases and J by 1 base. DNA of the CDR3: TGCGCCAGCAGCTACGACAGGGCTGGCCAAGAGACCCAGTACTTC. Translated: CASSYDRAGQETQYF.

This clone appeared many times. The gene calls are TRBV4-3 and TRBJ1-1, with 8 nucleotides matching TRBD1. J gave up 1 base and V 6 bases, and 7 bases lay outside the gene matches. CDR1 is LGHNA, CDR2 YSLEER, per germline. This CDR3 is 15 amino acids long. This chain's CDR3 is CASRAGGAGNTEAFF. Written as DNA, the CDR3 is TGCGCCAGCAGGGCAGGGGGCGCCGGGAACACTGAAGCTTTCTTT.

The genes are TRBV19 and TRBJ1-1; possible D gene TRBD1, 6 bases. The CDR3 is made up of 15 amino acids. Deletions cut 5 bases from V and 5 bases from J, with 18 bases between. Germline lookup yields CDR1 LNHDA and CDR2 SQIVND (reference sequence). The CDR3 sequence is CASSVRDTLSTEAFF. The CDR3 DNA follows: TGTGCCAGTAGTGTCCGGGACACACTGTCGACTGAAGCTTTCTTT.

The rearrangement links TRBV18 to TRBJ1-4; D is uncertain. V was shortened by 3 bases and J by 7 bases, with 12 bases between the two germline ends. Germline V lookup: CDR1 KGHSH, CDR2 LQKENI. The CDR3 spans 14 residues. CDR3 DNA sequence: TGTGCCAGCTCACCGGGCCAGGTTGGTGAAAAACTGTTTTTT. Protein sequence: CASSPGQVGEKLFF.

CDR3 sequence reads: CASRSTGELYGYTF. For the CDR3, the DNA is TGTGCCAGCAGGTCGACAGGGGAACTATATGGCTACACCTTC. This chain joins TRBV28 and TRBJ1-2, with 8 positions matching TRBD1. Germline-derived CDR1 and CDR2 are MDHEN and SYDVKM. This CDR3 contains 14 residues. Unmatched junction bases numbered 8, after V lost 6 bases and J lost 5 bases.

The chain couples TRBV7-2 to TRBJ1-6; D uncertain. V was shortened by 5 bases and J by 8 bases, with 13 bases between the two germline ends. Looked up from germline, CDR1 is SGHTA and CDR2 is FQGNSA. The CDR3 length is 14 residues. As DNA, the CDR3 is TGTGCCAGCAGCAGACGACGGGGTGATTCACCCCTCCACTTT. Translating it yields CASSRRRGDSPLHF. The full variable domain, rest sourced from reference TRBV7-2 and TRBJ1-6, is GAGVSQSPSNKVTEKGKDVELRCDPISGHTALYWYRQSLGQGLEFLIYFQGNSAPDKSGLPSDRFSAERTGGSVSTLTIQRTQQEDSAVYLCASSRRRGDSPLHFGNGTRLTVT.

J is TRBJ2-2 and V is TRBV4-3, with 9 bases lining up with TRBD2. This CDR3 is built from 18 residues. Germline V gives CDR1 LGHNA, CDR2 YSLEER. J was trimmed by 0 bases and V by 4 bases; bases with no gene match: 9. This chain's CDR3 is CASSPAREGGTNTGELFF. In DNA, the CDR3 is TGCGCCAGCAGCCCCGCGCGGGAGGGGGGGACGAACACCGGGGAGCTGTTTTTT.

The rearrangement uses TRBV28 and TRBJ1-3; the D gene is possibly TRBD1 (5 bases). This CDR3 contains 15 residues. V lost 5 bases and J lost 1, with 12 bases in between. Germline CDR1 and CDR2: MDHEN and SYDVKM. For the CDR3, the DNA is TGTGCCAGCAGTCCCAGCCAGGGATCTGGAAACACCATATATTTT. Translating it yields CASSPSQGSGNTIYF.

This sequence joins TRBV5-4 and TRBJ1-3; TRBD1 might be the D (5 bases). Trimming stripped 5 bases from V and 0 bases from J, with 9 bases between. Per the germline V gene, CDR1 is SGHNT and CDR2 is YYREEE (reference sequence). CDR3 length: 14 amino acids. The DNA of the CDR3 is TGTGCCAGCAGTACCCAGGGCTCTGGAAACACCATATATTTT. It encodes CASSTQGSGNTIYF.

The J gene is TRBJ1-2, the V gene TRBV6-5, with 7 positions matching TRBD1. The CDR3 loop spans 13 amino acids. The V gene end was trimmed by 0 bases and the J gene end by 7 bases; junction bases not matched to a gene: 2. Looked up from germline, CDR1 is MNHEY and CDR2 is SVGAGI. The CDR3 sequence: CASSYSRGLGYTF. The CDR3 DNA reads TGTGCCAGCAGTTACTCGAGGGGGCTTGGCTACACCTTC.

The gene calls are TRBV5-1 and TRBJ1-5; D is unclear. CDR3 length: 14 amino acids. The V gene's germline CDR1 is SGHRS and CDR2 YFSETQ. Deletions cut 0 bases from V and 7 bases from J, with 11 bases between. In DNA, the CDR3 is TGCGCCAGCAGCTTGGACAGCCCTGCGCAGCCCCAGCATTTT. It is translated as CASSLDSPAQPQHF.

V gene TRBV2 combines with J gene TRBJ1-2; D is unresolved. The V and J ends lost 3 bases and 5 bases respectively, with 13 bases between them. The CDR3 contains 14 residues. Germline CDR1 and CDR2: SNHLY and FYNNEI. The CDR3, as DNA: TGTGCCAGCAGTGAGGATGTGACACCTTATGGCTACACCTTC. It yields the protein CASSEDVTPYGYTF.

To note about this clone: This specimen includes other DNA sequences encoding the same CDR3. The chain recombines TRBV12-3 or TRBV12-4 with TRBJ2-2; no firm D call. The CDR3 consists of 11 residues. Between the trimmed V and J ends, which lost 5 bases and 5 bases, there was a span of 3 bases. The CDR3 is CASSRTGELFF. The CDR3 DNA follows: TGTGCCAGCAGTCGGACCGGGGAGCTGTTTTTT.

The rearrangement uses TRBV11-2 and TRBJ2-7; D perhaps matches TRBD2 (5 bases). Between the trimmed V and J ends, which lost 1 base and 2 bases, there was a span of 15 bases. CDR1 is SGHAT and CDR2 is FQNNGV in the germline V gene. This CDR3 spans 16 amino acids. The CDR3 DNA sequence: TGTGCCAGCAGCTTAGTTGGTCTAGCCCTCCCCTACGAGCAGTACTTC. Translated, it gives CASSLVGLALPYEQYF. Full variable domain (missing parts from reference TRBV11-2 and TRBJ2-7): EAGVAQSPRYKIIEKRQSVAFWCNPISGHATLYWYQQILGQGPKLLIQFQNNGVVDDSQLPKDRFSAERLKGVDSTLKIQPAKLEDSAVYLCASSLVGLALPYEQYFGPGTRLTVT.

The chain uses TRBV10-3 and TRBJ2-1; 8 bases match TRBD2. The V gene's germline CDR1 is ENHRY and CDR2 SYGVKD. This CDR3 has 15 amino acids. Trimming cost V 9 bases and J 5 bases; bases outside gene matches: 12. CDR3 in DNA: TGTGCCATTTCTTCAAGCGGGAGCGTCGACAATGAGCAGTTCTTC. This sequence encodes CAISSSGSVDNEQFF.

V gene TRBV6-6 combines with J gene TRBJ1-6; D is unresolved. This CDR3 is built from 14 residues. V was cut by 4 bases and J by 3 bases, with 7 bases left in between. From germline, CDR1 is MNHNY and CDR2 SVGAGI (reference sequence). In DNA, the CDR3 is TGTGCCAGCAGTTCGACACGCTATAATTCACCCCTCCACTTT. This gives the protein CASSSTRYNSPLHF.